These T cell receptor beta chains were read from a single sample in a study of CD8 T cells in ankylosing spondylitis. In TCRdb, the 5' RACE reads were re-called with MiXCR into one record per CDR3 protein. The sample shows roughly 450,000 distinct CDR3 sequences, roughly 26% of them seen only once. The sequencing input was blood, either unsorted or a sorted T cell fraction (not recorded which). The receptors come from a male donor with ankylosing spondylitis. CDR3s include the opening cysteine and the closing phenylalanine or tryptophan. D genes are given only for firm matches.

j_call | d_call | v_call | cdr3_aa
TRBJ2-3 | TRBD2 | TRBV12-3/TRBV12-4 | CASSLQAGVTDTQYF
TRBJ1-6 | . | TRBV5-1 | CASSLGRGSPLHF
TRBJ1-6 | . | TRBV20-1 | CSARRGGIYNSPLHF
TRBJ1-2 | . | TRBV7-8 | CASSLKTQGPITNYGYTF
TRBJ1-1 | . | TRBV6-1 | CASRSLRGGRGPTEAFF
TRBJ1-5 | . | TRBV20-1 | CSARGPDSEPQHF
TRBJ2-3 | TRBD2 | TRBV5-1 | CASSHLAGAGDTQYF
TRBJ1-5 | . | TRBV2 | CASVPSSNQPQHF
TRBJ1-5 | . | TRBV12-3/TRBV12-4 | CASSTGTNQPQHF
TRBJ2-1 | TRBD2 | TRBV7-2 | CASSLAGSSYNEQFF
TRBJ2-2 | . | TRBV11-2 | CASSLQSSKLFF
TRBJ2-1 | TRBD1 | TRBV20-1 | CSVPGTGVFYNEQFF
TRBJ1-5 | TRBD1 | TRBV20-1 | CSAGTGVHQPQHF
TRBJ2-4 | . | TRBV13 | CASSPRGAKNIQYF
TRBJ2-6 | . | TRBV20-1 | CSARSVSGANVLTF
TRBJ1-2 | TRBD1 | TRBV24-1 | CATSDPGQYGGYTF
TRBJ2-1 | . | TRBV27 | CASSRKISSYNEQFF
TRBJ1-1 | TRBD1 | TRBV20-1 | CSARIGTANTEAFF
TRBJ2-3 | TRBD2 | TRBV6-1 | CASSQREGSTDTQYF
TRBJ2-2 | . | TRBV2 | CASRRLANTGELFF
TRBJ1-6 | . | TRBV25-1 | CASSELGRGLHF
TRBJ2-3 | . | TRBV6-1 | CASSEMIVDTQYF
TRBJ2-7 | TRBD2 | TRBV10-2 | CASSDGTSGTYEQYF
TRBJ1-4 | TRBD1 | TRBV20-1 | CSARSTGIEEKLFF
TRBJ1-6 | TRBD1 | TRBV3-1 | CASSQDHRGPNSPLHF
TRBJ2-3 | . | TRBV19 | CASSITRADTQYF
TRBJ2-5 | . | TRBV7-8 | CASSLVEASPTQYF
TRBJ2-2 | TRBD2 | TRBV11-1 | CASSFSAGLAGEAGELFF